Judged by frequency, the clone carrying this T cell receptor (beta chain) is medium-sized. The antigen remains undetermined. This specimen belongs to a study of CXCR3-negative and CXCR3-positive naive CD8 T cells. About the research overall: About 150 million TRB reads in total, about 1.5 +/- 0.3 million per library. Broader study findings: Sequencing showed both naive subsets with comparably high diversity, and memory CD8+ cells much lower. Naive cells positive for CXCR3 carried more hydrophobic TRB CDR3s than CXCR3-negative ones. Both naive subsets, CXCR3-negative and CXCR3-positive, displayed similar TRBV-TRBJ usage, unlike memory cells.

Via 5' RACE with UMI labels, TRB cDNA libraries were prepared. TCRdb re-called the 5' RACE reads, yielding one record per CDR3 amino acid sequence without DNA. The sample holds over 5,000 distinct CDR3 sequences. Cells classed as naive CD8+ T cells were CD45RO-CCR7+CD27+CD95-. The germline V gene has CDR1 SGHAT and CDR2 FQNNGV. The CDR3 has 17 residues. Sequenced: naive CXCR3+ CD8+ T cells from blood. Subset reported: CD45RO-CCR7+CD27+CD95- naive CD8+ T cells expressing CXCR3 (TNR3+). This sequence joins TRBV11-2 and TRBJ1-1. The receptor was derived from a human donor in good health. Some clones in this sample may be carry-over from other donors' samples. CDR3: CASSLGIGRTMNTEAFF.